The clone carrying this TCR beta chain turned up a few times. This specimen comes from a study of beta chain features in type 1 diabetes. CDR3 length: 12 residues. V was shortened by 4 bases and J by 0 bases, with 6 bases between the two germline ends. Per germline, CDR1 GTSNPN and CDR2 SVGIG (reference sequence). The sequenced template was cDNA made from the entire isolated RNA. Here immunoSEQ multiplex PCR was the method, and the copy in TCRdb shows in-frame clones only, minus some. Of around 340,000 clones in the sample, around a fifth were seen once. The rearrangement uses TRBV30 and TRBJ1-1; D remains unclear. This receptor was taken from a woman between 18 and 30 years old in good health. Material for sequencing was naive CD4+ T cells from blood. Written as DNA, the CDR3 is TGTGCCTGGATGAGGCTGAACACTGAAGCTTTCTTT. Translating it yields CAWMRLNTEAFF.